Sequencing of this T cell receptor beta chain was carried out in a study of T cell responses to AZD1222 COVID-19 vaccine. Regarding the study as a whole: Donor demographics were predominantly white British with a female majority; clonal diversity may be underestimated. Repertoires were sampled only after the peak T cell response.

In the case of this clone: Its antigen is as yet unknown.

The method was immunoSEQ multiplex PCR; TCRdb's version includes in-frame clones alone and lacks a portion of them. Among about 120,000 clones listed, over 75% were seen once. This CDR3 has 14 amino acids. Trimming removed 5 bases from V and 0 bases from J, with 7 bases in between. CDR1 and CDR2 (germline): LNHDA, SQIVND (reference sequence). This TCR derives from an adult in good health. This sample comprised peripheral blood, obtained on day 0 of AZD1222 vaccination. This chain links TRBV19 with TRBJ2-2; no clear D. CDR3 protein: CASSPGSNTGELFF. CDR3 coding DNA: TGTGCCAGTAGTCCGGGTTCGAACACCGGGGAGCTGTTTTTT.